The sequence of this T cell receptor beta chain was determined in a study of T cell changes during pregnancy in multiple sclerosis. In germline, CDR1 is MDHEN, CDR2 SYDVKM. With 2 bases clipped from V and 3 bases from J, the junction kept 10 bases outside the gene matches. This CDR3 spans 19 amino acids. The method was immunoSEQ multiplex PCR; TCRdb's version includes in-frame clones alone and lacks a portion of them. The table shows approximately 99,000 clones, with approximately 93% occurring only once. This clonotype originated in a female donor with multiple sclerosis, enrolled in a pregnancy study. This rearrangement joins TRBV28 to TRBJ2-1; TRBD2 aligns across 13 bases. This specimen was peripheral blood, taken after pregnancy. CDR3 bases: TGTGCCAGCAGTTTAACCGGGACTAGCGGGACCTATCTCTACAATGAGCAGTTCTTC. This codes for CASSLTGTSGTYLYNEQFF.